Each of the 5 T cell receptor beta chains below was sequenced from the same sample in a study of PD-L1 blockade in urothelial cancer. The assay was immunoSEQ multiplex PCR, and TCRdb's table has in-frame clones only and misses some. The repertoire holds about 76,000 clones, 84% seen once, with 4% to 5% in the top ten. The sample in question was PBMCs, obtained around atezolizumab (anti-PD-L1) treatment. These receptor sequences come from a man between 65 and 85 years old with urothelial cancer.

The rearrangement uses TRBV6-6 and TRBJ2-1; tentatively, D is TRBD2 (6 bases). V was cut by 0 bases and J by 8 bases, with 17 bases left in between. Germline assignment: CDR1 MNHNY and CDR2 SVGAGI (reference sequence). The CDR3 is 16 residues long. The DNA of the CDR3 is TGTGCCAGCAGTTACTCAACCCCGACTAGTAGGTATGAGCAGTTCTTC. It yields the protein CASSYSTPTSRYEQFF.

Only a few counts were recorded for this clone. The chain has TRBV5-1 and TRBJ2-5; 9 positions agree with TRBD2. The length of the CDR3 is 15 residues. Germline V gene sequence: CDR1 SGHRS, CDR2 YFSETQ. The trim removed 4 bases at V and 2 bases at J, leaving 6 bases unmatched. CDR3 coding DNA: TGCGCCAGCAGCCGTCCCAGCGGGGGGCAAGAGACCCAGTACTTC. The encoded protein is CASSRPSGGQETQYF.

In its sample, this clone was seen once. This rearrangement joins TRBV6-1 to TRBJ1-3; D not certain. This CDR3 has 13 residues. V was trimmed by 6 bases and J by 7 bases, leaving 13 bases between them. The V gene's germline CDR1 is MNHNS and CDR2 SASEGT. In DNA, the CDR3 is TGTGCCAGCAGCCAGACTCGGGGTAACACCATATATTTT. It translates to CASSQTRGNTIYF.

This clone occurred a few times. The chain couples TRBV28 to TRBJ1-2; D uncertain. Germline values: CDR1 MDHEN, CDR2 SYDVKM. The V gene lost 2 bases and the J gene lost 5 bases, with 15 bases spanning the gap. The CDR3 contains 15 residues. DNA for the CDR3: TGTGCCAGCAGTTTACCCAGCCGAGGGAAATATGGCTACACCTTC. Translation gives CASSLPSRGKYGYTF.

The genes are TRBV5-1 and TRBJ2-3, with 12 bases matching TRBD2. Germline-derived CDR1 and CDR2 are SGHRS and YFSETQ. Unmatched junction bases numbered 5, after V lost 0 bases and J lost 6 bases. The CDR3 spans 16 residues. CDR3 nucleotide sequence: TGCGCCAGCAGCTTGGGGACTAGCGGGAAGAGGGATACGCAGTATTTT. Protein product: CASSLGTSGKRDTQYF.